Ten or more counts support the clone carrying this T cell receptor (beta chain). The antigen is undetermined. In the library, individual cDNA molecules carried attached unique molecular identifiers. TCRdb fed the 5' RACE reads into MiXCR, producing one record per CDR3 protein. The table lists about 22,000 distinct CDR3 sequences, over 4% of them singletons. These data come from a study of early T cells in non-severe SARS-CoV-2 infection. Study-level information: Bulk RNA isolated from unsorted whole blood underwent sequencing; chains were not paired.

Study outcomes and limitations: Private and CD4 specificities were missed by VDJdb matching, which favored anti-spike CD8 responses.

The CDR3 is 13 residues long. This chain uses TRBV21-1 with TRBJ2-1; the D segment call TRBD1 is taken from the table without a DNA check. TRBV21-1 is shown as a pseudogene. The sequence came from an adult who was a healthcare worker with PCR-confirmed SARS-CoV-2 infection or an uninfected control (not recorded which). Material for sequencing was whole blood. The CDR3 region is CASSKAGQNEQFF. The CDR3 bases are TGTGCCAGCAGCAAAGCGGGACAGAATGAGCAGTTCTTC.